These 7 T cell receptor beta chains originate from one sample sequenced in a study of shared clonotypes between healthy human individuals (dated by TCRdb to 2020 to 2022). Libraries were constructed by the immunoSEQ multiplex PCR assay. In its TCRdb copy, this immuneACCESS table keeps in-frame sequences only and misses some clones. Where compared with another copy, unresolved V genes explain less than half of these, and the others have no known cause. This sample comprises roughly 1.4 million clones, approximately 98.5% of them detected only once. Of the sample, around 0.33% falls within the top ten clones. Sequenced sample: naive CD4+ T cells sorted from blood. What the cell subset or site label conveys for this sample: CD45RA+ positively selected. Receptor source: a young man in good health.

This clone was counted a single time. The gene calls are TRBV10-3 and TRBJ1-3; D unresolved. V was cut by 3 bases and J by 0 bases, with 0 bases left in between. The CDR3 has 12 amino acids. The germline gives CDR1 ENHRY, CDR2 SYGVKD. The CDR3 spells CAISDSGNTIYF. CDR3 sequence (DNA): TGTGCCATCAGTGACTCTGGAAACACCATATATTTT.

The V and J genes are TRBV18 and TRBJ1-3; D call uncertain. Germline V CDR1 and CDR2: KGHSH, LQKENI. The CDR3 extends over 16 amino acids. Trimming pared 4 bases from V and 0 bases from J, leaving 13 bases between. CDR3 nucleotides: TGTGCCAGCTCACAACCGCCCGGGAACTCTGGAAACACCATATATTTT. Translation: CASSQPPGNSGNTIYF.

Points on this clone: In the same sample, other DNA sequences code for this CDR3. The chain carries TRBV5-1 and TRBJ2-6; 9 bases match TRBD2. Trimming cost V 0 bases and J 2 bases; bases outside gene matches: 0. The CDR3 sequence is 16 residues long. Germline V CDR1 and CDR2: SGHRS, YFSETQ. The CDR3 nucleotides are TGCGCCAGCAGCTTGGTAGCGGGAGCTGGGGCCAACGTCCTGACTTTC. This gives the protein CASSLVAGAGANVLTF. Combining the CDR3 with reference TRBV5-1 and TRBJ2-6 gives the whole variable domain KAGVTQTPRYLIKTRGQQVTLSCSPISGHRSVSWYQQTPGQGLQFLFEYFSETQRNKGNFPGRFSGRQFSNSRSEMNVSTLELGDSALYLCASSLVAGAGANVLTFGAGSRLTVL.

With regard to this clone: Additional DNA sequences in this sample encode the identical CDR3. This chain uses TRBV29-1 with TRBJ2-5; TRBD1 agrees at 9 bases. Unmatched junction bases numbered 7, after V lost 4 bases and J lost 4 bases. This CDR3 has 14 residues. Per germline, CDR1 SQVTM and CDR2 ANQGSEA. CDR3 protein: CSVVGTGLRETQYF. The CDR3 coding sequence is TGCAGCGTTGTTGGGACAGGGCTGAGAGAGACCCAGTACTTC.

The chain recombines TRBV9 with TRBJ1-5; D call uncertain. The CDR3 is 14 amino acids. Germline V CDR1 and CDR2: SGDLS, YYNGEE. Trimming stripped 4 bases from V and 4 bases from J, with 12 bases between. CDR3 protein: CASSPRAGNQPQHF. CDR3 sequence (DNA): TGTGCCAGCAGCCCAAGAGCCGGGAATCAGCCCCAGCATTTT.

The chain is built from TRBV19 and TRBJ2-2; the D is unclear. Per the germline V gene, CDR1 is LNHDA and CDR2 is SQIVND (reference sequence). Trimming cost V 5 bases and J 5 bases, with 15 bases left between them. The CDR3 length is 15 residues. The DNA of the CDR3 is TGTGCCAGTAGTTATCAGCACTCAACGACCGGGGAGCTGTTTTTT. As protein: CASSYQHSTTGELFF.

About this clone: Other DNA sequences of this sample code for an identical CDR3. The chain recombines TRBV18 with TRBJ2-5, with no clear D. V gave up 1 base and J gave up 0 bases, with 6 bases separating them. CDR1 is KGHSH and CDR2 is LQKENI in the germline V gene. The CDR3 is 14 residues long. The CDR3 DNA reads as TGTGCCAGCTCACCACTCGGCCACCAAGAGACCCAGTACTTC. Translating gives CASSPLGHQETQYF.